The 5 T cell receptor beta chains given below trace back to one sample, sequenced in a study of blood T cells in healthy people across ages. Primers used in a second PCR of about 7 to 12 cycles were a sample-barcoded 5' primer and a J-beta primer mix. From the 5' RACE reads, TCRdb called clonotypes with MiXCR, one entry per CDR3 protein. In the table there are 1.8 million or so distinct CDR3 sequences, about two fifths of which are singletons. Input material: blood. Receptors were obtained from a human donor in good health.

In this sample, this clonotype turned up many times. This chain connects TRBV20-1 to TRBJ2-5; D perhaps matches TRBD1 (6 bases). CDR3 size: 13 residues. Germline V gene lookup returns CDR1 DFQATT and CDR2 SNEGSKA (reference sequence). V gave up 4 bases and J gave up 0 bases, with 9 bases separating them. The CDR3 here is CSATRDNQETQYF. The DNA of the CDR3 is TGCAGTGCTACCCGGGACAACCAAGAGACCCAGTACTTC.

The chain couples TRBV6-2 or TRBV6-3 to TRBJ2-7, with D perhaps matching TRBD1 (5 bases). The J call may be wrong; the DNA end is better matched by TRBJ2-5. The V gene's germline CDR1 is MNHEY and CDR2 SVGEGT. The CDR3 contains 15 residues. CDR3 sequence reads: CASSYSSRVGETQYF. CDR3 DNA: TGTGCCAGCAGTTACTCGAGCAGGGTAGGAGAGACCCAGTACTTC.

This clonotype was seen many times. V gene TRBV4-2 combines with J gene TRBJ1-4; D gene unclear. The CDR3 is made up of 12 amino acids. CDR1 and CDR2 (germline): LGHNA, YNFKEQ. V was cut by 1 base and J by 4 bases, with 1 base left in between. The chain's CDR3 is CASSQVNEKLFF. The CDR3 nucleotides read TGTGCCAGCAGCCAAGTTAATGAAAAACTGTTTTTT.

The rearrangement links TRBV6-5 to TRBJ1-1; D gene ambiguous. CDR3 length: 14 residues. Trimming took 7 bases from V and 0 from J, leaving 12 bases between them. Germline loops: CDR1 MNHEY, CDR2 SVGAGI. CDR3 nucleotide sequence: TGTGCCAGCACTTCCCCCAGCCTGAACACTGAAGCTTTCTTT. Encoded protein: CASTSPSLNTEAFF.

The table lists this clonotype with many counts. The chain is built from TRBV29-1 and TRBJ2-7; D is uncertain. The V end lost 4 bases, the J end lost 4 bases, and 14 bases lay between the germline ends. Per the germline V gene, CDR1 is SQVTM and CDR2 is ANQGSEA. This CDR3 spans 13 amino acids. This CDR3 is CSVALIGVYEQYF. The CDR3 nucleotides read TGCAGCGTTGCCCTAATTGGAGTTTACGAGCAGTACTTC.